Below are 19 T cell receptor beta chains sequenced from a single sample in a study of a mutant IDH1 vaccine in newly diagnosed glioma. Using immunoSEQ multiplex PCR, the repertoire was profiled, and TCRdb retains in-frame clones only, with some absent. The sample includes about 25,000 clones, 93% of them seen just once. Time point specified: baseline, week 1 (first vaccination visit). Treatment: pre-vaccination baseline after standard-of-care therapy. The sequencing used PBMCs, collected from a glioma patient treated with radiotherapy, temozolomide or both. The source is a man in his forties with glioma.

CDR3 sequence (DNA): TGTGCCAGCAGCTTAGCTGGGCAAGATACGCAGTATTTT. Translated: CASSLAGQDTQYF. The chain is built from TRBV7-8 and TRBJ2-3; D remains ambiguous. The CDR3 loop spans 13 amino acids. V gave up 0 bases and J gave up 5 bases, with 6 bases separating them. In germline, CDR1 is SGHVS, CDR2 FQNEAQ.

The CDR3 loop is CASSLGQGTTEAFF. The CDR3 nucleotides are TGTGCCAGCAGCCTCGGACAGGGAACAACTGAAGCTTTCTTT. This chain uses TRBV9 with TRBJ1-1, with 8 bases fitting TRBD1. CDR3 size: 14 residues. The trim removed 4 bases at V and 5 bases at J, leaving 7 bases unmatched. Per the germline V gene, CDR1 is SGDLS and CDR2 is YYNGEE.

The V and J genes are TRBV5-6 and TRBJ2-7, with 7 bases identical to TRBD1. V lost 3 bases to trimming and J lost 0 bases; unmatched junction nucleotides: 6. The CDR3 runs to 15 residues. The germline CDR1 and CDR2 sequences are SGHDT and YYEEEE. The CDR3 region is CASSSTQGLSYEQYF. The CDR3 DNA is TGTGCCAGCAGCTCGACACAGGGGCTCTCCTACGAGCAGTACTTC.

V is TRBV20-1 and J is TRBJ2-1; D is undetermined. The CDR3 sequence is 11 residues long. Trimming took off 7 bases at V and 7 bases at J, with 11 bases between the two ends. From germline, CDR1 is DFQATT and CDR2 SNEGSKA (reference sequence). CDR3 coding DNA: TGCAGTGTCGAACGGCTGAATGAGCAGTTCTTC. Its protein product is CSVERLNEQFF.

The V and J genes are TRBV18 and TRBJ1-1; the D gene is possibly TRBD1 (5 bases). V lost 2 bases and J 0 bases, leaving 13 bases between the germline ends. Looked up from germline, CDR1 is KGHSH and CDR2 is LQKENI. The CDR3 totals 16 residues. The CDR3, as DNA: TGTGCCAGCTCACCATCCCTCGGGACTATGAACACTGAAGCTTTCTTT. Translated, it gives CASSPSLGTMNTEAFF.

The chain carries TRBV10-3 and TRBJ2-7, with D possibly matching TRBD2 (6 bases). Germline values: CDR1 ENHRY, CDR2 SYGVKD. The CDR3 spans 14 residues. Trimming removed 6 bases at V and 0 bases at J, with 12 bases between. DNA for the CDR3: TGTGCCATCAGCGAGCCGGGGGTCTCCTACGAGCAGTACTTC. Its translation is CAISEPGVSYEQYF.

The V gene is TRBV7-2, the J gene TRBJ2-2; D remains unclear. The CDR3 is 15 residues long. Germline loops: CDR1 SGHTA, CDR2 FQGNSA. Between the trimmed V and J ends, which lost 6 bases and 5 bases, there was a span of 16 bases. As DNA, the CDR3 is TGTGCCAGCAGAGTAGGGCAAGCTCCTACCGGGGAGCTGTTTTTT. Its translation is CASRVGQAPTGELFF.

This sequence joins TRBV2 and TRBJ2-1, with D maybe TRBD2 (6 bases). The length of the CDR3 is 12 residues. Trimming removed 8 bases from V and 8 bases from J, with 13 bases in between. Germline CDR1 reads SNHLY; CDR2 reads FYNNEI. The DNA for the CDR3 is TGTGCCAGCCTCCCGGGAGTTGATGAGCAGTTCTTC. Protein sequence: CASLPGVDEQFF.

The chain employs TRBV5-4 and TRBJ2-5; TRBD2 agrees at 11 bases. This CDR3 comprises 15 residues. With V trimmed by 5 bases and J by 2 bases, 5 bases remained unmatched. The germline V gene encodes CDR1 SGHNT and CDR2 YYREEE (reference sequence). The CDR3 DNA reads TGTGCCAGCAGAGCGGGACTAGCGGTGCAAGAGACCCAGTACTTC. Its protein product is CASRAGLAVQETQYF.

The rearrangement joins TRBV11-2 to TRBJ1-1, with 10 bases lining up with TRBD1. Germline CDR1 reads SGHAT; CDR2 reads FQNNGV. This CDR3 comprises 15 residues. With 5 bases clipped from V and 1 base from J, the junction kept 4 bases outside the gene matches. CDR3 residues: CASSDRGRGNTEAFF. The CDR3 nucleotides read TGTGCCAGCAGCGACAGGGGGCGAGGGAACACTGAAGCTTTCTTT. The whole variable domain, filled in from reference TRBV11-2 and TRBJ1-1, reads EAGVAQSPRYKIIEKRQSVAFWCNPISGHATLYWYQQILGQGPKLLIQFQNNGVVDDSQLPKDRFSAERLKGVDSTLKIQPAKLEDSAVYLCASSDRGRGNTEAFFGQGTRLTVV.

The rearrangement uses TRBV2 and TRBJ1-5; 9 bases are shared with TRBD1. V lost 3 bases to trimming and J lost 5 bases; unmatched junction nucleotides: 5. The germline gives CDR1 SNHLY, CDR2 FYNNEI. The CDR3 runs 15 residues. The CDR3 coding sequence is TGTGCCAGCAGTGACGGGACAGGGATGGATCAGCCCCAGCATTTT. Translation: CASSDGTGMDQPQHF.

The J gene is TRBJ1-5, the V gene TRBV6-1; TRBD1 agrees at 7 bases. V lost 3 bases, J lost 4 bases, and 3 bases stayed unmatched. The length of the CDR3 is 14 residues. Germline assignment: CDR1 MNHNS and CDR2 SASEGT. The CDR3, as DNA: TGTGCCAGCAGTGAGGGGACAGTAAATCAGCCCCAGCATTTT. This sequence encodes CASSEGTVNQPQHF.

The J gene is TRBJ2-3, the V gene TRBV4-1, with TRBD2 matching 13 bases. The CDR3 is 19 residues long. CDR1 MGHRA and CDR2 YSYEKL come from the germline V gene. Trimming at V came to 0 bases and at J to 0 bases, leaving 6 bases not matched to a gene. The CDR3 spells CASSQETSGGGTSTDTQYF. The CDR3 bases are TGCGCCAGCAGCCAAGAAACTAGCGGGGGGGGGACTAGCACAGATACGCAGTATTTT.

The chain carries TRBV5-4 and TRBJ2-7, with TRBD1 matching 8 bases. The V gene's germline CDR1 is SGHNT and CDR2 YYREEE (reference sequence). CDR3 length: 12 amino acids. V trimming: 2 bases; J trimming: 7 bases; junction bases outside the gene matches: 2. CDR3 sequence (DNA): TGTGCCAGCAGCTTCACAGGGGGAGAGCAGTACTTC. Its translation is CASSFTGGEQYF.

CDR3 DNA sequence: TGTGCCAGCAGTCCTTCGGGGCCAAACAATGAGCAGTTCTTC. Protein product: CASSPSGPNNEQFF. J is TRBJ2-1 and V is TRBV28, with D possibly called TRBD1 or TRBD2 (5 bases each). V was pared by 5 bases and J by 5 bases, with 13 bases between. This CDR3 is 14 amino acids long. Germline V gene lookup returns CDR1 MDHEN and CDR2 SYDVKM.

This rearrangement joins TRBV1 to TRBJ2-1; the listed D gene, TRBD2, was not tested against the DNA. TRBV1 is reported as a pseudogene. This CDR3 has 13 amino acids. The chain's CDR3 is CTSRTSGGDEQFF. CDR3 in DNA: TGCACCAGCAGGACTAGCGGGGGGGATGAGCAGTTCTTC.

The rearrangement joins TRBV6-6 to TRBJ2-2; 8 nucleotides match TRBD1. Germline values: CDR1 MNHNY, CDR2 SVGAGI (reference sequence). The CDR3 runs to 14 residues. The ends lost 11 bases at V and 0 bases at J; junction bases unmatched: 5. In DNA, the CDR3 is TGTGCCGGTCGACAGGGGTCGAACACCGGGGAGCTGTTTTTT. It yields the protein CAGRQGSNTGELFF.

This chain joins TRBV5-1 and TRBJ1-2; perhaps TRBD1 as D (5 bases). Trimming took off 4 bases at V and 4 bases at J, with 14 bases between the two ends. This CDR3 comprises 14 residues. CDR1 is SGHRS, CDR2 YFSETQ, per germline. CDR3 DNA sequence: TGCGCCAGCAGCCACCCGGGGGGAAGCTATGGCTACACCTTC. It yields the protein CASSHPGGSYGYTF.

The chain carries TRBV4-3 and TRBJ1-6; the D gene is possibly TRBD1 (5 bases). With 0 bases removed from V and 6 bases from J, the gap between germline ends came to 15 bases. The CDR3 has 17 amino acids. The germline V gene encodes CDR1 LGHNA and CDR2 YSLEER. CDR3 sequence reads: CASSQDRWGGVNSPLHF. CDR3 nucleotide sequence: TGCGCCAGCAGCCAAGATCGTTGGGGGGGGGTTAATTCACCCCTCCACTTT.